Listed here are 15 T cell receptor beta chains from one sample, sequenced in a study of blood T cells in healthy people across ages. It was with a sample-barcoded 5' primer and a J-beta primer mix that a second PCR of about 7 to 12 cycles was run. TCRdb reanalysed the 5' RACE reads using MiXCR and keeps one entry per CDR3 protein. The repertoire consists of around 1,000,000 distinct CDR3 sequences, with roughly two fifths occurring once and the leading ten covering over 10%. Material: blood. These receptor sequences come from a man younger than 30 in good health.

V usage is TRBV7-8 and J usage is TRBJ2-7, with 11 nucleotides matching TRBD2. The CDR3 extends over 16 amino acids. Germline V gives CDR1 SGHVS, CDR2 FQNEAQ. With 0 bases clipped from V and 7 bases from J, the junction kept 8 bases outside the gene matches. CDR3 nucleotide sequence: TGTGCCAGCAGCTTAGCGGGACTAGCGGTATTCAATGAGCAGTACTTC. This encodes CASSLAGLAVFNEQYF.

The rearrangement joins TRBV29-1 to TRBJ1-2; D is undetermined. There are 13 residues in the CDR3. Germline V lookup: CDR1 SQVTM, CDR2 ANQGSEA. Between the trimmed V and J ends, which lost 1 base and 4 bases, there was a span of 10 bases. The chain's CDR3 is CSVEAKLSYGYTF. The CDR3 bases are TGCAGCGTTGAAGCAAAGCTTAGCTATGGCTACACCTTC. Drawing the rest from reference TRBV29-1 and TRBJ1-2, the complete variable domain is SAVISQKPSRDICQRGTSLTIQCQVDSQVTMMFWYRQQPGQSLTLIATANQGSEATYESGFVIDKFPISRPNLTFSTLTVSNMSPEDSSIYLCSVEAKLSYGYTFGSGTRLTVV.

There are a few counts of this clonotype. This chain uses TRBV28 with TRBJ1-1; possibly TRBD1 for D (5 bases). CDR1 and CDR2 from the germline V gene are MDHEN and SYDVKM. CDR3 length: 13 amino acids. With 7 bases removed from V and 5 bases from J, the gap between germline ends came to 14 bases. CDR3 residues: CASTSGPYTEAFF. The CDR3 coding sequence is TGTGCCAGCACCTCGGGACCTTATACTGAAGCTTTCTTT.

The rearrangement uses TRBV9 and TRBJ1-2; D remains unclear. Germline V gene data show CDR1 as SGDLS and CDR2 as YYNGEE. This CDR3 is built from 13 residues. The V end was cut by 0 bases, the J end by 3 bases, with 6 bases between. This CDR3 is CASSVDTDYGYTF. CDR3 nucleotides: TGTGCCAGCAGCGTAGATACGGACTATGGCTACACCTTC.

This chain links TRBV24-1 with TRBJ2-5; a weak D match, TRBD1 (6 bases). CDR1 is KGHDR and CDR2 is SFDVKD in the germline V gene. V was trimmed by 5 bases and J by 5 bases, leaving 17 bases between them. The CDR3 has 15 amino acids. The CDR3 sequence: CATSGSYRVRETQYF. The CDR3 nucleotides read TGTGCCACCAGTGGTTCCTACAGGGTACGGGAGACCCAGTACTTC.

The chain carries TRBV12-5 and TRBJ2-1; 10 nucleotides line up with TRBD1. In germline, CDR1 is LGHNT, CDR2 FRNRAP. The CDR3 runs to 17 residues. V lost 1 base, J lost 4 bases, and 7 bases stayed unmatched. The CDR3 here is CASGLGTGGKVYNEQFF. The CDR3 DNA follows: TGTGCTAGTGGTTTGGGGACAGGGGGTAAGGTTTACAATGAGCAGTTCTTC.

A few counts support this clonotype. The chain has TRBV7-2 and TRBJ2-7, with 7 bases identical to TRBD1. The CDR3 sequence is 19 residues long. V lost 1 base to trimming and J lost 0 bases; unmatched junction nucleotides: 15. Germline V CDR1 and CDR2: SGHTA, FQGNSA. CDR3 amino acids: CASSLEEWTKQGSSYEQYF. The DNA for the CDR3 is TGTGCCAGCAGCTTAGAAGAGTGGACGAAACAGGGGAGCTCCTACGAGCAGTACTTC. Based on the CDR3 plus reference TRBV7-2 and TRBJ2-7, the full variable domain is GAGVSQSPSNKVTEKGKDVELRCDPISGHTALYWYRQSLGQGLEFLIYFQGNSAPDKSGLPSDRFSAERTGGSVSTLTIQRTQQEDSAVYLCASSLEEWTKQGSSYEQYFGPGTRLTVT.

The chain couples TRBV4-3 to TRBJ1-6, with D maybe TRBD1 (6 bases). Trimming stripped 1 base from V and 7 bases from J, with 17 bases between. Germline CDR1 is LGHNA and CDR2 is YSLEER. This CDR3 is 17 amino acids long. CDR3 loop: CASSQVVRTGPNSPLHF. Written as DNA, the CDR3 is TGCGCCAGCAGCCAAGTGGTCCGCACAGGGCCCAATTCACCCCTCCACTTT.

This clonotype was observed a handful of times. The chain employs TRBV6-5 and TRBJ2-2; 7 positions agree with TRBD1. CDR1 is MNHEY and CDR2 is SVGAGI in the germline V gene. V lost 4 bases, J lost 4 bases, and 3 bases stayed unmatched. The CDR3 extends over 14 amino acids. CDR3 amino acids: CASSWDSRTGELFF. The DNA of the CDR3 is TGTGCCAGCAGTTGGGACAGCCGCACCGGGGAGCTGTTTTTT.

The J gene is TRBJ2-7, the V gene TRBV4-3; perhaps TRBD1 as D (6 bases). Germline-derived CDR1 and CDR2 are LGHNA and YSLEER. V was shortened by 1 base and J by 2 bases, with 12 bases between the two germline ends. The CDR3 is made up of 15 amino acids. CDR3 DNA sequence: TGCGCCAGCAGCCAAGTTATGGACAGCGCCTACGAGCAGTACTTC. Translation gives CASSQVMDSAYEQYF.

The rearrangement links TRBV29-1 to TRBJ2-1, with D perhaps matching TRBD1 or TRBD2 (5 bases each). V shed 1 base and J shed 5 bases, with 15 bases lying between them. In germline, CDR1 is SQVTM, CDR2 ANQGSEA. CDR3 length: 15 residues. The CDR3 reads CSVEGTGLGHNEQFF. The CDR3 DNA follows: TGCAGCGTTGAAGGCACGGGGCTAGGACACAATGAGCAGTTCTTC.

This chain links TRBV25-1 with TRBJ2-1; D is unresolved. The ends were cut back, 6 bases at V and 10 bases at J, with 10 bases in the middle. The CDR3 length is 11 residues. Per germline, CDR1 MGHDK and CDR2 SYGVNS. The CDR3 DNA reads TGTGCCAGCAGACTCCTCTACGAGCAGTTCTTC. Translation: CASRLLYEQFF.

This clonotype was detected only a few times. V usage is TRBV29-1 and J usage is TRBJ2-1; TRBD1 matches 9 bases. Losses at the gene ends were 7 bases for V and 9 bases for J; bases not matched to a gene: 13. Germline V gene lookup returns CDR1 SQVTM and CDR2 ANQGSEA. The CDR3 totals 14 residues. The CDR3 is CSAFGQGLFTEQFF. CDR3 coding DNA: TGCAGCGCCTTCGGACAGGGGCTATTTACTGAGCAGTTCTTC.

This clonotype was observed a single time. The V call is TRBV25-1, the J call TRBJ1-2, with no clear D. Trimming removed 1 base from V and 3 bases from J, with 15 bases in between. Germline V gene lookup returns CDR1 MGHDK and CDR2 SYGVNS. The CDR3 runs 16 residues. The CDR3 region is CASSELAGIGDYGYTF. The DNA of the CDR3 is TGTGCCAGCAGTGAATTGGCGGGGATAGGCGACTATGGCTACACCTTC.

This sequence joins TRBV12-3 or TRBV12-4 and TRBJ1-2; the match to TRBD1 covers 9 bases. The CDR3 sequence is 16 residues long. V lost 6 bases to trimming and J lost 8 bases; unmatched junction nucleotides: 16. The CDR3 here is CASSGAGTGISYGYTF. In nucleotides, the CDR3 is TGTGCCAGCAGCGGCGCCGGGACAGGGATTTCTTACGGCTACACCTTC.